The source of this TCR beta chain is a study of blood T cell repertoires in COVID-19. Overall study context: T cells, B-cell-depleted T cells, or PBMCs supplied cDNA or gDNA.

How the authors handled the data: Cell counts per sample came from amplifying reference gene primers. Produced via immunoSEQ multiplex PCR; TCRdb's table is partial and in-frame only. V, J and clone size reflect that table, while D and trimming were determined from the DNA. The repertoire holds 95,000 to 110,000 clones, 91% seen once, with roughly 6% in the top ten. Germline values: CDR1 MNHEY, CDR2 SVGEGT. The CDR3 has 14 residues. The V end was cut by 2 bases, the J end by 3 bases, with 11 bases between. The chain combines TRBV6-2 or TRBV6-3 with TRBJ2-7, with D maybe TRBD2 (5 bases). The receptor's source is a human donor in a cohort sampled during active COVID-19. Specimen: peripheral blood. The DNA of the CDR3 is TGTGCCAGCAGTTACGGGAGTGCAAGCTACGAGCAGTACTTC. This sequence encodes CASSYGSASYEQYF.